This entry lists 7 T cell receptor beta chains sequenced from one sample in a study of blood T cells in healthy people across ages. The use of a sample-barcoded 5' primer and a J-beta primer mix characterized a second PCR of about 6 to 12 cycles. TCRdb independently ran MiXCR on the 5' RACE reads; one entry per CDR3 protein. The table lists hundreds of thousands of distinct CDR3 sequences, approximately 25% of them singletons, with 9.4% in the top ten. The same specimen was also included in a second study, on T cells of mothers and their children.

The sequencing sample was made of blood. The receptor source for this set is a boy aged 10-17 years in good health.

The CDR3 nucleotides are TGTGCCAGCAGCCCCGGACTAGTGGGCACAGATACGCAGTATTTT. Translated, it gives CASSPGLVGTDTQYF. V and J are TRBV13 and TRBJ2-3, with 7 bases identical to TRBD2. This CDR3 comprises 15 residues. The germline gives CDR1 PRHDT, CDR2 FYEKMQ (reference sequence). The J segment lost 1 base and the V segment lost 5 bases, leaving 6 bases of the junction unmatched.

V and J are TRBV25-1 and TRBJ2-2; 13 nucleotides line up with TRBD2. This CDR3 contains 18 residues. CDR1 MGHDK and CDR2 SYGVNS come from the germline V gene. Trimming at V came to 1 base and at J to 7 bases, leaving 9 bases not matched to a gene. The CDR3 is CASSELGLAGPSGGELFF. Written as DNA, the CDR3 is TGTGCCAGCAGTGAATTGGGACTAGCGGGACCCTCGGGCGGGGAGCTGTTTTTT.

The chain recombines TRBV7-3 with TRBJ2-3, with D unclear. The V end was cut by 2 bases, the J end by 0 bases, with 9 bases between. This CDR3 is built from 15 residues. CDR1 SGHTA and CDR2 FQGTGA come from the germline V gene. The CDR3 is CASSLGSASTDTQYF. CDR3 bases: TGTGCCAGCAGCTTAGGGTCAGCCAGCACAGATACGCAGTATTTT.

The chain joins TRBV20-1 to TRBJ2-1; a weak D match, TRBD2 (6 bases). This CDR3 contains 13 residues. CDR1 DFQATT and CDR2 SNEGSKA come from the germline V gene (reference sequence). Trimming took off 7 bases at V and 3 bases at J, with 13 bases between the two ends. CDR3 in amino acids: CSGVGGDYNEQFF. Written as DNA, the CDR3 is TGCAGTGGGGTGGGGGGAGACTACAATGAGCAGTTCTTC.

This clonotype has just a few counts. The chain is built from TRBV6-6 and TRBJ2-3; 8 nucleotides align to TRBD2. The CDR3 has 11 residues. Germline V gene lookup returns CDR1 MNHNY and CDR2 SVGAGI (reference sequence). V was pared by 6 bases and J by 12 bases, with 5 bases of the junction left unmatched. CDR3 sequence (DNA): TGTGCCAGCAGCCTAGCGGGCCTTCAGTATTTT. Its translation: CASSLAGLQYF.

The chain links TRBV10-1 to TRBJ2-7; D remains unclear. The V end lost 4 bases, the J end lost 3 bases, and 10 bases lay between the germline ends. This CDR3 contains 13 residues. Germline lookup yields CDR1 WNHNN and CDR2 SYGVQD (reference sequence). The CDR3 reads CASSARPDYEQYF. In nucleotides, the CDR3 is TGCGCCAGCAGTGCCCGCCCGGACTACGAGCAGTACTTC.

This clonotype appeared a few times. The chain combines TRBV14 with TRBJ2-1; the D gene is possibly TRBD2 (6 bases). V was pared by 3 bases and J by 2 bases, with 23 bases between. This CDR3 has 19 residues. CDR1 and CDR2 from the germline V gene are SGHDN and FVKESK. The CDR3 sequence: CASSQMGLDRVSPYNEQFF. The CDR3 region has the DNA TGTGCCAGCAGCCAGATGGGACTCGATCGGGTGAGCCCCTACAATGAGCAGTTCTTC.